This T cell receptor (beta chain) comes out of a study of T cells after yellow fever vaccination. General observations from the study: Among primary-vaccination clones, most reappeared after the booster, at roughly 95% for CD4 and approximately 88% for CD8. Faster peaking, at day 5 versus 15, marked a secondary response that was weaker. FACS-sorted repertoires could contain abundant clonotypes contaminating from the bulk population.

Note on this clonotype: As yet, its antigen is unknown.

Germline V gene sequence: CDR1 MNHEY, CDR2 SVGEGT. V lost 5 bases to trimming and J lost 4 bases, with 24 bases between them. This CDR3 region has 17 residues. Template switching with 5'RACE generated the TCR cDNA and added a universal primer site and UMIs. MiXCR, applied by TCRdb to the 5' RACE reads, yields one record per CDR3 protein. The sample has about 240,000 distinct CDR3 sequences, about 3.7% seen once. The chain recombines TRBV6-2 or TRBV6-3 with TRBJ2-7; perhaps D is TRBD1 or TRBD2 (5 bases each). The sequenced sample was PBMCs, obtained 15 days after the yellow fever booster vaccination. This TCR was recovered from a man younger than 30 who received the YFV17D yellow fever vaccine. Here the CDR3 reads CASSRVVDSPRGYEQYV. CDR3 nucleotides: TGTGCCAGCAGTCGGGTGGTCGACAGCCCCAGAGGGTACGAGCAGTACGTC.